Listed below are T cell receptor beta chains from one sample, sequenced in a study of T-cell memory formation after mild COVID-19. TCRdb re-analysed the 5' RACE reads in MiXCR, keeping a single row per CDR3 protein. Here the sample spans approximately 580,000 distinct CDR3 sequences, around 20% being singletons. The sequenced sample consisted of PBMCs or a T cell subset sorted from them (not recorded which). The receptors come from an adult woman who had mild COVID-19 (a few samples of this study predate the infection). Cell type and time point are not known. CDR3s include the opening cysteine and the closing phenylalanine or tryptophan. The D gene is left open where the match is weak. Clone size is shown for a subset of rows, as once, few, many or a class of expanded clone.

j_call d_call v_call clone_size cdr3_nt cdr3_aa
TRBJ2-5 TRBD1 TRBV29-1 few TGCAGCGATCAGGGGGCGGGAGAGACCCAGTACTTC CSDQGAGETQYF
TRBJ1-4 - TRBV12-3/TRBV12-4 few TGTGCCAGCAGTCCAATGGCGGAGCGGATATTAGGTGAAAAACTGTTTTTT CASSPMAERILGEKLFF
TRBJ2-5 - TRBV3-1 many TGTGCCAGCAGCCAAGGGGTCAGAGAGCAAGAGACCCAGTACTTC CASSQGVREQETQYF
TRBJ1-6 - TRBV5-1 - TGCGCCAGCAGCTTGACAGGACACGGGAATTCACCCCTCCACTTT CASSLTGHGNSPLHF
TRBJ1-6 - TRBV7-2 - TGTGCCAGCAGCCGGACAGTCAATTCACCCCTCCACTTT CASSRTVNSPLHF
TRBJ2-2 - TRBV4-2 - TGTGCCAGCAGCCCTCGGGTCGATGGGATCGGGGAGCTGTTTTTT CASSPRVDGIGELFF
TRBJ2-7 - TRBV2 few TGTGCCAGCAGTTGGACCCGTTTTCGGCCCTACGAGCAGTACTTC CASSWTRFRPYEQYF
TRBJ2-1 - TRBV19 few TGTGCCAGTAGTACTTCGTCGGCTAGCGAGATGCCCTACAATGAGCAGTTCTTC CASSTSSASEMPYNEQFF
TRBJ2-1 TRBD2 TRBV19 - TGTGCCAGTAGTAGGACTAGCGGGAAGAACTCCTACAATGAGCAGTTCTTC CASSRTSGKNSYNEQFF
TRBJ1-2 - TRBV7-9 few TGTGCCAGCAGCCATAACGATAACTATGGCTACACCTTC CASSHNDNYGYTF
TRBJ2-3 TRBD2 TRBV5-1 many TGCGCCAGCAGCTCCTGGACTAGCCCAGATACGCAGTATTTT CASSSWTSPDTQYF
TRBJ2-2 - TRBV29-1 - TGCAGCGTTCGAGAGGGGGGCCCGAACACCGGGGAGCTGTTTTTT CSVREGGPNTGELFF
TRBJ2-3 - TRBV20-1 few TGCAGTGCTTTCCCTTACAGGGACCCTGTCGCAGATACGCAGTATTTT CSAFPYRDPVADTQYF
TRBJ1-5 TRBD1 TRBV7-6 - TGTGCCAGCAGCGAGTCACAGGGGTCGCCCCAGCATTTT CASSESQGSPQHF
TRBJ2-3 - TRBV18 - TGTGCCAGCTCAGAGGGTGGCACAGATACGCAGTATTTT CASSEGGTDTQYF
TRBJ2-1 - TRBV12-3/TRBV12-4 few TGTGCCAGCAGTTCATGGGGCTCCTATCCCAATGAGCAGTTCTTC CASSSWGSYPNEQFF
TRBJ1-2 - TRBV2 - TGTGCCAGCAGTGAAGGGGCAGGCCGAGTCTATGGCTACACCTTC CASSEGAGRVYGYTF
TRBJ1-2 - TRBV5-1 few TGCGCCAGCAGCCCCTCGAGCGGAGACTATGGCTACACCTTC CASSPSSGDYGYTF
TRBJ2-5 - TRBV25-1 - TGTGCCAGCAGTGCGCCGGGAAACCAGTACTTC CASSAPGNQYF
TRBJ2-7 - TRBV20-1 few TGCAGTGCTAGAGACCGAAGTGTGGTTGAGCAGTACTTC CSARDRSVVEQYF
TRBJ1-1 - TRBV2 - TGTGCCAGCTCAAACGTTGTCGAAGCTTTCTTT CASSNVVEAFF
TRBJ2-7 - TRBV15 - TGTGCCACCAGCAGGGTGCGAGATGACGAGCAGTACTTC CATSRVRDDEQYF